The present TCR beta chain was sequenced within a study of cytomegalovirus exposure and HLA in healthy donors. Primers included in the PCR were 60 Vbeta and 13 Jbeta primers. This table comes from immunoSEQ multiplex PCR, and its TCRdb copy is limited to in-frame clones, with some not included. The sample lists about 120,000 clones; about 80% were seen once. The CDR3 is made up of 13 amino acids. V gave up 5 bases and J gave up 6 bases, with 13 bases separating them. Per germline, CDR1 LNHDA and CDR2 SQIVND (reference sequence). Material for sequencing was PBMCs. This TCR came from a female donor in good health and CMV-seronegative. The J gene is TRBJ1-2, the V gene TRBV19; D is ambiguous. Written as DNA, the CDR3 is TGTGCCAGTAGTCGTGAGGGAACGCATGGCTACACCTTC. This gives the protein CASSREGTHGYTF.